The rows below give T cell receptor beta chains drawn from one sample of a study of cytomegalovirus exposure and HLA in healthy donors. Only in-frame clones appear in the TCRdb table, and some are missing; sequencing was by immunoSEQ multiplex PCR. The table shows more than 150,000 clones, with roughly four fifths occurring only once. The sample was PBMCs. The receptors were sampled from a man between 18 and 29 years old in good health and CMV-seronegative. The CDR3 runs from the conserved cysteine through the conserved F or W. A D gene is named only where the DNA matches it firmly. A row's size may be missing; if present it is once, few, many or a size class.

clone_size	d_call	v_call	j_call	cdr3_nt	cdr3_aa
-	-	TRBV28	TRBJ1-2	TGTGCCAGCAGTTCTGGACAGTCTCCTTATGGCTACACCTTC	CASSSGQSPYGYTF
-	TRBD2	TRBV19	TRBJ2-5	TGTGCCAGTAGTTGGGCGGGAGGGGAGGAGACCCAGTACTTC	CASSWAGGEETQYF
-	-	TRBV19	TRBJ1-1	TGTGCCAGTAGTACACACCCTGAAGCTTTCTTT	CASSTHPEAFF
-	TRBD2	TRBV30	TRBJ2-1	TGTGCCTGGAATCTCCTGGCGGGGGGGAATGATGAGCAGTTCTTC	CAWNLLAGGNDEQFF
few	-	TRBV7-9	TRBJ1-2	TGTGCCAGCAGCTTACTGGGGCACTATGGCTACACCTTC	CASSLLGHYGYTF
-	TRBD1	TRBV2	TRBJ1-1	TGTGCCAGCAGCCCTACTCTGACAGGGCGAGGCGCTGAAGCTTTCTTT	CASSPTLTGRGAEAFF
-	TRBD1	TRBV9	TRBJ1-1	TGTGCCAGCAGCGGGGCGGGACAGGGAGCCACTGAAGCCTTCTTT	CASSGAGQGATEAFF
-	-	TRBV6-1	TRBJ2-2	TGTGCCAGCAGTCCTAACGCCGGGGAGCTGTTTTTT	CASSPNAGELFF
-	-	TRBV27	TRBJ2-2	TGTGCCAGCAGGGCGCAGGGGCATCACACCGGGGAGCTGTTTTTT	CASRAQGHHTGELFF
-	-	TRBV5-5	TRBJ1-5	TGTGCCAGCAGCCGTACAGGGAATGAGCCCCAGCATTTT	CASSRTGNEPQHF
-	-	TRBV5-5	TRBJ1-2	TGTGCCAGCAGCTTCGAGCTTAACTATGGCTACACCTTC	CASSFELNYGYTF
-	-	TRBV27	TRBJ2-7	TGTGCCAGCAATCCAGCCGGGACATACTACGAGCAGTACTTC	CASNPAGTYYEQYF
-	-	TRBV4-1	TRBJ2-3	TGCGCCAGCAGCCAAGGTTCAGCAGATACGCAGTATTTT	CASSQGSADTQYF
-	-	TRBV6-4	TRBJ2-1	TGTGCCAGCAGTGACCAGTACAATGAGCAGTTCTTC	CASSDQYNEQFF
-	TRBD2	TRBV19	TRBJ2-3	TGTGCCAGTAGTAAACTAGCGGGGGATATCACAGATACGCAGTATTTT	CASSKLAGDITDTQYF
-	-	TRBV19	TRBJ1-6	TGTGCCAGTGGTACCTTCGGGGATTCACCCCTCCACTTT	CASGTFGDSPLHF
-	TRBD1	TRBV28	TRBJ1-2	TGTGCCAGCAGACTTCCGGGACAGGGGGCCCAGAGCTACACCTTC	CASRLPGQGAQSYTF
-	TRBD1	TRBV6-5	TRBJ2-1	TGTGCCAGCAGTTTCCAGGGGGCGGGATACAATGAGCAGTTCTTC	CASSFQGAGYNEQFF
few	TRBD2	TRBV5-4	TRBJ2-5	TGTGCCAGCAGCTTGGCGGGGGGAATAGAGACCCAGTACTTC	CASSLAGGIETQYF
-	-	TRBV5-1	TRBJ1-4	TGCGCCAGCAGCTTGGGACAGGTGGTTAATGAAAAACTGTTTTTT	CASSLGQVVNEKLFF
-	TRBD1	TRBV6-1	TRBJ1-2	TGTGCCAGCAGTGTCACGGACAGGGGGAAGGAGCATGGCTACACCTTC	CASSVTDRGKEHGYTF
few	TRBD1	TRBV5-1	TRBJ2-1	TGCGCCAGCAGCTTGGTGAAGGGACAGAAGTTCTTC	CASSLVKGQKFF
-	TRBD1	TRBV30	TRBJ1-3	TGTGCCTGGACCGCGGGACAGGGTCGAAACACCATATATTTT	CAWTAGQGRNTIYF
-	TRBD1	TRBV30	TRBJ2-7	TGTGCCTGGAACCTCGGGACAGGGGGCCACGAGCAGTACTTC	CAWNLGTGGHEQYF
few	TRBD1	TRBV2	TRBJ2-7	TGTGCCAGCAGTAGTCCGGGACAGGGGAAAGGGCAGTACTTC	CASSSPGQGKGQYF
once	-	TRBV11-2	TRBJ1-5	TGTGCCAGCAGCCCAGGGGTGCTCAATCAGCCCCAGCATTTT	CASSPGVLNQPQHF
-	TRBD1	TRBV5-4	TRBJ1-6	TGTGCCAGCAGCTCGACAGGGGGGGGCGGTTCACCCCTCCACTTT	CASSSTGGGGSPLHF
-	TRBD1	TRBV2	TRBJ2-7	TGTGCCAGCAGTGAAGGCCTAGCCCAGGGGGACGAGCAGTACTTC	CASSEGLAQGDEQYF
-	TRBD1	TRBV28	TRBJ1-1	TGTGCCAGCAGCGTAACAGGGGGCGCGCTGAACACTGAAGCTTTCTTT	CASSVTGGALNTEAFF
-	-	TRBV9	TRBJ2-7	TGTGCCAGCAGCGCGGGACACCTCTCCCCCGAGCAGTACTTC	CASSAGHLSPEQYF
-	-	TRBV2	TRBJ2-3	TGTGCCAGCAGTGCTCCGGGGTCCACAGATACGCAGTATTTT	CASSAPGSTDTQYF
-	-	TRBV7-2	TRBJ2-1	TGTGCCAGCAGCCCGGAAAACAGGGCTGTGGATGAGCAGTTCTTC	CASSPENRAVDEQFF
-	-	TRBV11-2	TRBJ2-7	TGTGCCAGCAGCGAAGAAGGAACACGCTTGCGGGAGCAGTACTTC	CASSEEGTRLREQYF
-	TRBD1	TRBV30	TRBJ2-5	TGTGCCTGGAGTGAGGGCAGGGGGCGGGAGACCCAGTACTTC	CAWSEGRGRETQYF
few	TRBD2	TRBV2	TRBJ2-7	TGTGCCAGCAGCGGGAGGTCCCTCTCCGAGCAGTACTTC	CASSGRSLSEQYF
-	-	TRBV21-1	TRBJ2-3	TGTGCCAGCAGCAGGGGGACTATCACAGATACGCAGTATTTT	CASSRGTITDTQYF
-	TRBD2	TRBV6-1	TRBJ2-7	TGTGCCAGCAGTGAAAGACTAGCGGCCCCCCACGAGCAGTACTTC	CASSERLAAPHEQYF
-	-	TRBV6-1	TRBJ2-5	TGTGCCAGCAGTACCGACCAGGGGCCAGGGGAGACCCAGTACTTC	CASSTDQGPGETQYF
-	-	TRBV6-5	TRBJ2-7	TGTGCCAGCAGTCCCCGGGAGCACTACGAGCAGTACTTC	CASSPREHYEQYF
-	-	TRBV9	TRBJ2-2	TGTGCCAGCAGCGTAGGAGAATCTTCTTTAGCTCGGGAGCTGTTTTTT	CASSVGESSLARELFF
-	-	TRBV7-9	TRBJ2-2	TGTGCCAGCTCTCAGACCGGGGAGCTGTTTTTT	CASSQTGELFF
-	TRBD1	TRBV5-1	TRBJ1-2	TGCGCCAGCAGCTTGGGCGGGACAGGGGGCTATGGCTACACCTTC	CASSLGGTGGYGYTF